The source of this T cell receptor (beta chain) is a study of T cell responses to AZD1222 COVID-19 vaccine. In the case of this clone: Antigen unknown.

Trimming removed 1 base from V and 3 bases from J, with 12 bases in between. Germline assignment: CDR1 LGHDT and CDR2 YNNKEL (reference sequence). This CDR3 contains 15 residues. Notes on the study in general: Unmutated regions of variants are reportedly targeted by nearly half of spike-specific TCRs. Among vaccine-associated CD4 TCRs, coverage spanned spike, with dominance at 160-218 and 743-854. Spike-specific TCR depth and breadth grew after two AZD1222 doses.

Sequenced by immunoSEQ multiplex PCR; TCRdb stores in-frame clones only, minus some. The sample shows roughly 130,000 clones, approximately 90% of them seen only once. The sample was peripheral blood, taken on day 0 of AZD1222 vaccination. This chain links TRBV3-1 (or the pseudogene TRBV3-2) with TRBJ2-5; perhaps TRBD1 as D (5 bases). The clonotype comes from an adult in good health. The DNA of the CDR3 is TGTGCCAGCAGCCAAGGGGGCAGACCTAAAGAGACCCAGTACTTC. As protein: CASSQGGRPKETQYF.